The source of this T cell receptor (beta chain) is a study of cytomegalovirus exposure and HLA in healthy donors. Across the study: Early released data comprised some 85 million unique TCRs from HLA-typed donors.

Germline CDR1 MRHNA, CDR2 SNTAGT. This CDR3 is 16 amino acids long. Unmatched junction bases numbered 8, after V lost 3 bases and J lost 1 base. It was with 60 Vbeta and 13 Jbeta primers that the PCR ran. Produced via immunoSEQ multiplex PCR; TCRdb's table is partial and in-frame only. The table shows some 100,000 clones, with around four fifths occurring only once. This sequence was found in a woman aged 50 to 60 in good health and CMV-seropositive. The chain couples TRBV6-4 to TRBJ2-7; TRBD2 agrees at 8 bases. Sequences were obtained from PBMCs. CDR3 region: CASSDYRAGVSYEQYF. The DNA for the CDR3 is TGTGCCAGCAGTGATTATCGAGCGGGAGTGTCCTACGAGCAGTACTTC.